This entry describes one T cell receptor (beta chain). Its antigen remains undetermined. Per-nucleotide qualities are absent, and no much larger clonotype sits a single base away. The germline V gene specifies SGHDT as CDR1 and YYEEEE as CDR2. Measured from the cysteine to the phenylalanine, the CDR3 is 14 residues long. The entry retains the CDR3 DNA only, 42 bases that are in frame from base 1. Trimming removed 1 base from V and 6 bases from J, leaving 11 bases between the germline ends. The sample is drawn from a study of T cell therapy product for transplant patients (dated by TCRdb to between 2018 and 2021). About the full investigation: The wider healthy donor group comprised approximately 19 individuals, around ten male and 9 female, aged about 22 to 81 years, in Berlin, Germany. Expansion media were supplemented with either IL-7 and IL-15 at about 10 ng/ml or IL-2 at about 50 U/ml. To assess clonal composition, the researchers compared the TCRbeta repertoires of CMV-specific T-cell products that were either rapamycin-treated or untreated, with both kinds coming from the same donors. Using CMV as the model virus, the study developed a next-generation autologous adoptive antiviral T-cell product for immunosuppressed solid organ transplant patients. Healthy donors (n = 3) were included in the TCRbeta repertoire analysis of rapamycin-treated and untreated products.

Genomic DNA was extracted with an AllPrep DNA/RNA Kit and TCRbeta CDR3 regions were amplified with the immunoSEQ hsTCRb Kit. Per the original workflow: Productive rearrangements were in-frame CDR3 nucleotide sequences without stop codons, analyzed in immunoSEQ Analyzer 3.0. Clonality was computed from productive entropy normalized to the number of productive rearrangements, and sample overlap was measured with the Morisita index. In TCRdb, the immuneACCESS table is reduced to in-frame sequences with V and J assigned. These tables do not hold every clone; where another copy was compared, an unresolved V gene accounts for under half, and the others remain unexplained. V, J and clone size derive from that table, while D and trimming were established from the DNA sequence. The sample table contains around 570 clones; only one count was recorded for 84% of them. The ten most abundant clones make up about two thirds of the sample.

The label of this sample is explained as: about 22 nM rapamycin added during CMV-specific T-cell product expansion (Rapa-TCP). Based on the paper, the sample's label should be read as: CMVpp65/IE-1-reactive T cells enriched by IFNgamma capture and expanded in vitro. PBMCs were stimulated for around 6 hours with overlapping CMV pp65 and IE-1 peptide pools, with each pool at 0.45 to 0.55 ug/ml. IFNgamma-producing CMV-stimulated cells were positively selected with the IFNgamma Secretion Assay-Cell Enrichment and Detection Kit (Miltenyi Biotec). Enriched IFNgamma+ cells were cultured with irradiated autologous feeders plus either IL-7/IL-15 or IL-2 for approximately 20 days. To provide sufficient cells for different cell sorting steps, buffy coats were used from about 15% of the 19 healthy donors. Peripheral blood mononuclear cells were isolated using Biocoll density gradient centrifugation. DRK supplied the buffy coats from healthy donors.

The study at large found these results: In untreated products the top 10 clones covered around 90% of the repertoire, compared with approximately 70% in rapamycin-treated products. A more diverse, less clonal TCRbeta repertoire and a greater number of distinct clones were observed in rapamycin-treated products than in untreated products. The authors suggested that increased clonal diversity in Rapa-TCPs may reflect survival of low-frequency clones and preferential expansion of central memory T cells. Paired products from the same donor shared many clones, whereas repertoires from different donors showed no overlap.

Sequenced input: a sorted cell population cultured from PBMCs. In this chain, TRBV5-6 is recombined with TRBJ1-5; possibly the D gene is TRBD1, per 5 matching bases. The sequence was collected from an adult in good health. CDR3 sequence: CASSLTSGTQPQHF. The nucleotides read TGTGCCAGCAGCTTGACATCAGGGACTCAGCCCCAGCATTTT.